The rows below give T cell receptor beta chains drawn from one sample of a study of a mutant IDH1 vaccine in newly diagnosed glioma. Profiling relied on immunoSEQ multiplex PCR, and the TCRdb table lists in-frame clones only, not all of them. The sample has 100,000 to 120,000 clones; under 90% are singletons. These receptors lack a known antigen. The input for sequencing was PBMCs, taken from a glioma patient whose treatment included an IDH1 peptide vaccine. These receptor sequences come from a woman between 50 and 59 years old with glioma. The CDR3 runs from the conserved cysteine through the conserved F or W. D genes are given only for firm matches. Expanded clones are given a class, and other clones once, few, many or no size at all.

J gene | clone size | D gene | V gene | CDR3 DNA | CDR3 protein
TRBJ2-7 | few | - | TRBV28 | TGTGCCAGCAGTTCCCACAGGGTTTTAGTCTACGAGCAGTACTTC | CASSSHRVLVYEQYF
TRBJ2-5 | - | - | TRBV14 | TGTGCCAGCAGCCAAGATAGGCAGGGACGAGGAGAGACCCAGTACTTC | CASSQDRQGRGETQYF
TRBJ1-2 | - | - | TRBV4-1 | TGCGCCAGCAGCCAAGATCCAGGGTATGGCTACACCTTC | CASSQDPGYGYTF
TRBJ2-6 | - | - | TRBV7-2 | TGTGCCAGCAGGCAGGGGGGGGCTGGGGCCAACGTCCTGACTTTC | CASRQGGAGANVLTF
TRBJ1-1 | - | - | TRBV29-1 | TGCAGCGTTGTTTCCAACACTGAAGCTTTCTTT | CSVVSNTEAFF
TRBJ1-5 | - | - | TRBV30 | TGTGCCTGGAGTGTAAGTTGGAATCAGCCCCAGCATTTT | CAWSVSWNQPQHF
TRBJ1-6 | - | - | TRBV5-1 | TGCGCCAGCAGCTTGAACTATAATTCACCCCTCCACTTT | CASSLNYNSPLHF
TRBJ1-1 | - | TRBD1 | TRBV6-1 | TGTGCCAGCAGTACAGGGGTAAACACTGAAGCTTTCTTT | CASSTGVNTEAFF
TRBJ2-1 | - | - | TRBV30 | TGTGCCTGGAGTTGGGGGGTGGTAAGTCATGAGCAGTTCTTC | CAWSWGVVSHEQFF
TRBJ2-7 | - | - | TRBV5-1 | TGCGCCAGCAGCTTGGATACAGGAACCTACGAGCAGTACTTC | CASSLDTGTYEQYF
TRBJ1-2 | - | - | TRBV6-5 | TGTGCCAGCAGTTACGATTTGGGGAAGAATGGCTACACCTTC | CASSYDLGKNGYTF
TRBJ1-4 | - | TRBD1 | TRBV2 | TGTGCCAGCAGTGAGAGACAGGGCAATGAAAAACTGTTTTTT | CASSERQGNEKLFF
TRBJ1-1 | - | TRBD1 | TRBV7-9 | TGTGCCAGCAGCTTAGCAGGGGGCGGTGAAGCTTTCTTT | CASSLAGGGEAFF
TRBJ2-3 | - | - | TRBV5-4 | TGTGCCAGCAGCCCTCTCCGGGGCGCGACAGATACGCAGTATTTT | CASSPLRGATDTQYF
TRBJ2-4 | few | TRBD2 | TRBV28 | TGTGCCAGCACAAAGCCGGGACTAGCGGCCAAAAACATTCAGTACTTC | CASTKPGLAAKNIQYF
TRBJ2-3 | once | - | TRBV5-1 | TGCGCCAGCGCAAGAGGGGGGAGCACAGATACGCAGTATTTT | CASARGGSTDTQYF
TRBJ1-2 | - | TRBD1 | TRBV27 | TGTGCCAGCAGTTTTTCCCGCACAGGGGGAAACTATGGCTACACCTTC | CASSFSRTGGNYGYTF
TRBJ2-5 | - | - | TRBV5-5 | TGTGCCAGCAGCTATTACCAAGAGACCCAGTACTTC | CASSYYQETQYF
TRBJ1-1 | - | TRBD1 | TRBV6-5 | TGTGCCAGCACCTTAAACAGGGGGGGGACTGAAGCTTTCTTT | CASTLNRGGTEAFF
TRBJ1-1 | - | - | TRBV5-1 | TGCGCCAGCAGCTCTCAGGGAAGTAAGGGGAACACTGAAGCTTTCTTT | CASSSQGSKGNTEAFF
TRBJ1-1 | - | - | TRBV30 | TGTGCCTGGGCGAGGGGGGAAGCTTTCTTT | CAWARGEAFF
TRBJ1-2 | - | - | TRBV5-5 | TGTGCCAGCAGCTTCGAGTATGGCTACACCTTC | CASSFEYGYTF
TRBJ1-2 | - | - | TRBV7-9 | TGTGCCAGCACCCCCGGTGGGGGGGTTGGGGGCTACACCTTC | CASTPGGGVGGYTF
TRBJ2-1 | - | - | TRBV2 | TGTGCCAGCACGGCAGCTCGGTACAATGAGCAGTTCTTC | CASTAARYNEQFF
TRBJ2-1 | - | - | TRBV11-3 | TGTGCCAGCAGCTTTACCCGTGGTGGCCGGGGGGAGCAGTTCTTC | CASSFTRGGRGEQFF
TRBJ2-7 | - | - | TRBV27 | TGTGCCAGCAGTTTAGGTTTCAGGTTCTACGAGCAGTACTTC | CASSLGFRFYEQYF
TRBJ2-7 | few | - | TRBV27 | TGTGCCAGCAGTCAGGACAGATACTCCTACGAGCAGTACTTC | CASSQDRYSYEQYF
TRBJ2-2 | - | - | TRBV9 | TGTGCCAGCAGCGATGGGACGTCCGGGGAGCTGTTTTTT | CASSDGTSGELFF
TRBJ2-7 | - | TRBD1 | TRBV30 | TGTGCCTGGAACAGGGGTTACGAGCAGTACTTC | CAWNRGYEQYF
TRBJ2-5 | - | - | TRBV20-1 | TGCAGTGCTAGAGGCGGGGAGACCCAGTACTTC | CSARGGETQYF
TRBJ1-4 | - | - | TRBV30 | TGTGCCTGGAGTCTCGTTTGGCCCTTTAATGAAAAACTGTTTTTT | CAWSLVWPFNEKLFF
TRBJ1-2 | - | - | TRBV5-6 | TGTGCCAGCAGCTTGGGAGAGAACTATGGCTACACCTTC | CASSLGENYGYTF
TRBJ1-1 | - | TRBD1 | TRBV6-4 | TGTGCCAGCAGTGCAGGGGGCTTAGGGACTGAAGCTTTCTTT | CASSAGGLGTEAFF
TRBJ1-1 | - | - | TRBV2 | TGTGCCAGCCCAAGGGGGAGGACTGAAGCTTTCTTT | CASPRGRTEAFF
TRBJ2-1 | once | TRBD2 | TRBV7-3 | TGTGCCAGCAGCGAAACTAGCGGTTCCTACAATGAGCAGTTCTTC | CASSETSGSYNEQFF
TRBJ1-1 | - | - | TRBV12-2 | TGTGCAAGTCGCCCACCGTACACTGAAGCTTTCTTT | CASRPPYTEAFF
TRBJ1-5 | - | TRBD1 | TRBV28 | TGTGCCAGCTCGGACAGGGTCCGGGGACAGCCCCAGCATTTT | CASSDRVRGQPQHF